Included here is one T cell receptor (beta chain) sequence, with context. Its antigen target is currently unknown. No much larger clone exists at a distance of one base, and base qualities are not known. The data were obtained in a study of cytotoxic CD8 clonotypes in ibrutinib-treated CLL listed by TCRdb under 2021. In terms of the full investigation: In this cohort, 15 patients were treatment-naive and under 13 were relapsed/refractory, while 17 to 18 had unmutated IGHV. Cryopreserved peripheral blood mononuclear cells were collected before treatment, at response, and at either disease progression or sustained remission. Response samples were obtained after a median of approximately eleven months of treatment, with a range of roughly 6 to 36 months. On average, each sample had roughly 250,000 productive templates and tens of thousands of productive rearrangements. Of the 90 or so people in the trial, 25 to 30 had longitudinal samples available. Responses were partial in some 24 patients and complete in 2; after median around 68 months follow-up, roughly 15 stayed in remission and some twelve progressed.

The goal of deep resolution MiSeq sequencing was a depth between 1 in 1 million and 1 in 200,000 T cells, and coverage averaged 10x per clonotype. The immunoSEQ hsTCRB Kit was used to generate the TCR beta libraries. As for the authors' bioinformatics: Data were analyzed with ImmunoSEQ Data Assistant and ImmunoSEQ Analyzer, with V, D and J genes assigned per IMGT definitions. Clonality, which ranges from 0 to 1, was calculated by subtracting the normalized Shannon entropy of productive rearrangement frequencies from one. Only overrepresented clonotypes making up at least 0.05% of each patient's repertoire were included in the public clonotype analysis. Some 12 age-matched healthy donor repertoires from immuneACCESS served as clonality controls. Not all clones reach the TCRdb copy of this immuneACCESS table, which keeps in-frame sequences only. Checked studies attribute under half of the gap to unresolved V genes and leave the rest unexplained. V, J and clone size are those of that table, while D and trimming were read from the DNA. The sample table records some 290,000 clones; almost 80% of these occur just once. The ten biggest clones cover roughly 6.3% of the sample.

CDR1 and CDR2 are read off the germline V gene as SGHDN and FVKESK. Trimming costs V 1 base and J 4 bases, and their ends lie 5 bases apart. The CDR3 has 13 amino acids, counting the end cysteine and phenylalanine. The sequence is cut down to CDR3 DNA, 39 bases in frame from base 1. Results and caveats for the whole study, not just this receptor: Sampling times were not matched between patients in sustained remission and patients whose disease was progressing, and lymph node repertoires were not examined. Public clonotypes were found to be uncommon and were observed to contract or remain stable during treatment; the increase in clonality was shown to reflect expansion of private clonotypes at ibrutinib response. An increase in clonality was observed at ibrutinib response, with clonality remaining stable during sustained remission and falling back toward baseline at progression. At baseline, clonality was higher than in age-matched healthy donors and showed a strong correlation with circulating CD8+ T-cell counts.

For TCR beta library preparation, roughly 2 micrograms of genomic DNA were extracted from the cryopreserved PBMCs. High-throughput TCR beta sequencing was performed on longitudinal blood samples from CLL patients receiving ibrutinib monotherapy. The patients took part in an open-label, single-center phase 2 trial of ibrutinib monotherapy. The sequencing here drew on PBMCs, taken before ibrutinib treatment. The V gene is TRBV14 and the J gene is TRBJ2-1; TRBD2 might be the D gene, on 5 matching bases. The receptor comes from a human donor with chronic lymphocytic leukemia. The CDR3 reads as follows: CASSQGTYNEQFF. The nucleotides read TGTGCCAGCAGCCAAGGGACTTACAATGAGCAGTTCTTC.